The present T cell receptor beta chain was sequenced within a study of Ad26.COV2.S vaccination and SARS-CoV-2 variants (TCRdb year 2021). Regarding the study in general: Vaccine-arm donors came from COV1001, a multicentre, randomized, double-blind, placebo-controlled phase I-IIa trial of Ad26.COV2.S in healthy adults. Ad26.COV2.S was given intramuscularly at 5x10^10 or 1x10^11 viral particles, as a single shot or as two shots 56 days apart. TCRbeta repertoire sequencing served as the tool for gauging how specific and how broad the SARS-CoV-2-reactive T cell receptors were following Ad26.COV2.S vaccination. A total of 32 samples were included in the TCR-sequenced set, comprising around 20 Ad26.COV2.S vaccine recipients, 5 placebo recipients and 8 SARS-CoV-2 convalescent individuals. Trial participants were randomized into five groups of five: low-dose or high-dose Ad26.COV2.S given once or twice, or placebo on both occasions. Investigators remained blinded to trial group allocation during experiments and outcome assessment. What the work shows at the level of the full study, not this receptor alone: The study was not powered for comparison of responses between vaccine doses or regimens. Non-spike TCR breadth was comparable between vaccine and placebo recipients, consistent with the vaccine containing only spike. The authors noted that total T cell responses may have been underestimated by the TCR breadth and depth analyses. Higher spike-specific TCR breadth was observed in Ad26.COV2.S recipients than in placebo recipients (P = 0.0014). After vaccination, spike-specific CD8+ and CD4+ T cell responses were reported to show substantial breadth.

The immunoSEQ Assay was the method used to sequence TCRbeta CDR3 regions. After extraction, genomic DNA underwent amplification by bias-controlled multiplex PCR, followed by high-throughput sequencing. Per the authors' processing: Collapsing and filtering of sequences were performed to quantify the absolute abundance of each unique TCRbeta CDR3 region. T cell fraction was estimated by normalization of TCRbeta template counts to usable DNA, with usable DNA being measured through amplification of reference genes present in all nucleated cells. Repertoire TCRs were annotated as SARS-CoV-2-specific by exact matching of V gene, CDR3 amino acid sequence and J gene to a known reactive TCR set. The reference SARS-CoV-2 TCR set came from MIRA and was filtered for enrichment in COVID-19-positive ImmuneCODE repertoires, removing public or cross-reactive TCRs. Using the MIRA antigens, annotated TCRs were further analysed by specific ORF or by position within an ORF. Breadth was defined as annotated unique rearrangements over total unique productive rearrangements; depth was the summed frequency of those rearrangements. Two-sided Wilcoxon rank-sum tests were used to compare TCR breadth between groups. TCRdb limited this immuneACCESS table to in-frame rearrangements with V and J called. A share of clones is missing; checked studies link under half to unresolved V genes, and the rest is unexplained. V and J calls and clone size are as listed in that table; D and trimming were resolved from the DNA. This sample holds about 350,000 clones; less than 90% were observed only once. Around 10% of the sample is taken by the ten largest.

What this sample's treatment or condition label stands for: about 20 received Ad26.COV2.S at low or high dose, single or two shots; about five received placebo; per-sample allocation not given. For vaccine and placebo recipients, the sequenced repertoires came from samples collected on day 63 after the first injection. Cohort 1b enrolled about two dozen adults aged 18-55 years at a single site in Boston, USA, between 29 July and 7 August 2020. Ad26.COV2.S was a replication-incompetent adenovirus type 26 vector expressing a prefusion-stabilized SARS-CoV-2 spike protein from the original Wuhan strain. The germline V gene (reference sequence) sets CDR1 to SGHNT and CDR2 to YYREEE. From its cysteine to its phenylalanine, the CDR3 spans 15 amino acids. CDR3 DNA only is kept here, 45 bases in frame from base 1. V is reduced by 1 base and J by 3 bases, leaving a spacing of 13 bases between them. Points on this clone: It lacks a known antigen. No much larger clonotype is one base removed from it; base qualities were not supplied.

The origin of this receptor is a person between 18 and 65 years old who received the Ad26.COV2.S COVID-19 vaccine or a placebo. The chain links TRBV5-4 with TRBJ1-1; matching of 5 bases hints at TRBD1 as the D gene. This sample comprised peripheral blood, obtained in a trial of Ad26.COV2.S vaccine versus placebo. This receptor carries the CDR3 CASSLYRGWDTEAFF. The DNA is TGTGCCAGCAGCTTGTATAGGGGCTGGGACACTGAAGCTTTCTTT.